This T cell receptor (beta chain) was profiled in a study of T cells after yellow fever vaccination. Study-level results: Subsequent booster samples again held most clones from primary vaccination (approximately 95% CD4, approximately 86% CD8).

The sample holds a few counts of this clonotype. No antigen is known for it. Trimming took 5 bases from V and 2 from J; bases not matched to a gene: 9. The CDR3 has 15 residues. Germline V lookup: CDR1 LNHDA, CDR2 SQIVND (reference sequence). They built TCR cDNA with 5'RACE template switching, a step that put in a universal primer site and UMIs. TCRdb reprocessed the 5' RACE reads via MiXCR and lists one record per CDR3 protein. The data hold about 120,000 distinct CDR3 sequences, with roughly 15% observed a single time. The TCR sequence derives from a man between 18 and 29 years old who received the YFV17D yellow fever vaccine. The source was CD8+ T cells sorted from PBMCs, collected 5 days after the yellow fever booster vaccination. The chain employs TRBV19 and TRBJ2-7, with 7 bases aligning to TRBD2. The CDR3 sequence: CASSFSGEGAYEQYF. The CDR3 coding sequence is TGTGCCAGTAGTTTCTCTGGGGAGGGAGCCTACGAGCAGTACTTC.